What follows are 2 T cell receptor beta chains derived from one specimen sequenced in a study of glioma-infiltrating T cells. Amplification of TCR alpha and beta CDR3 regions from RNA used iRepertoire nested multiplex PCR. TCRdb re-derived calls from the multiplex PCR reads in MiXCR, one entry per CDR3 protein. Of more than 300,000 distinct CDR3 sequences in the sample, roughly two fifths were seen once. The sequencing input was glioma tissue, nonneoplastic brain tissue, or PBMCs (not recorded which). The receptors were sampled from a human donor with low-grade glioma or glioblastoma, undergoing nonglioma brain surgery, or in good health (not recorded which).

Notes on this clonotype: Likely a read error: the CDR3 ends without its conserved phenylalanine or tryptophan. The chain recombines TRBV6-9 with TRBJ2-7; 12 nucleotides align to TRBD2. The CDR3 consists of 15 residues. Germline loops: CDR1 MNHGY, CDR2 SVAAGI. The V gene end was trimmed by 3 bases and the J gene end by 9 bases; junction bases not matched to a gene: 9. As DNA, the CDR3 is TGTGCCAGCAGTTACGCTAGCGGGAGGGCCTTCGGGCAGTACCTC. Translated, it gives CASSYASGRAFGQYL.

In the case of this clonotype: Germline is not matched at one junction end, which may reflect a read error. This chain links TRBV6-5 with TRBJ2-7; possible D gene TRBD2, 5 bases. Germline assignment: CDR1 MNHEY and CDR2 SVGAGI. The CDR3 length is 15 residues. CDR3 sequence reads: CASSVTGYASDEQYF. In DNA form, the CDR3 reads TGTGCCAGCAGTGTAACGGGATACGCCTCCGACGAGCAGTACTTC.